Presented here are 20 T cell receptor beta chains from one specimen sequenced in a study of blood T cell repertoires in COVID-19. Profiling relied on immunoSEQ multiplex PCR, and the TCRdb table lists in-frame clones only, not all of them. The sample shows 100,000 to 150,000 clones, approximately 70% of them seen only once. Sequencing used peripheral blood. These receptors all stem from a woman aged 70-85 years with acute or convalescent COVID-19.

This chain uses TRBV28 with TRBJ1-2, with TRBD1 as a possible D gene (5 bases). Trimming removed 5 bases from V and 5 bases from J, with 9 bases in between. CDR3 size: 12 residues. Per the germline V gene, CDR1 is MDHEN and CDR2 is SYDVKM. CDR3 coding DNA: TGTGCCAGCAGTAACGGGGGTTATGGCTACACCTTC. It specifies CASSNGGYGYTF.

This clone was recorded only once. This chain links TRBV11-2 with TRBJ2-3, with D hard to call. The CDR3 has 14 amino acids. Trimming stripped 5 bases from V and 4 bases from J, with 13 bases between. Germline CDR1 and CDR2: SGHAT and FQNNGV. The CDR3 loop reads CASSTSVTADTQYF. In nucleotides, the CDR3 is TGTGCCAGCAGCACCTCAGTTACCGCAGATACGCAGTATTTT.

Only a few counts were recorded for this clone. DNA for the CDR3: TGTGCCAGCAGGCCTACTAGCGGGAGCTTTGGAGATACGCAGTATTTT. This sequence encodes CASRPTSGSFGDTQYF. The genes are TRBV2 and TRBJ2-3; 11 nucleotides agree with TRBD2. CDR1 and CDR2 from the germline V gene are SNHLY and FYNNEI. Germline trimming cut 6 bases from V and 5 bases from J; bases unmatched to any gene: 10. This CDR3 has 16 amino acids.

The table lists this clone with a few counts. The chain has TRBV6-5 and TRBJ1-5, with D uncertain. CDR3 size: 16 residues. Germline CDR1 is MNHEY and CDR2 is SVGAGI. V was shortened by 4 bases and J by 1 base, with 14 bases between the two germline ends. CDR3 sequence: CASSSASHGSNQPQHF. DNA for the CDR3: TGTGCCAGCAGTTCCGCCAGCCACGGGAGCAATCAGCCCCAGCATTTT.

In DNA, the CDR3 is TGTGCCAGCACCTCGGACAGGCCCACTCTCTATGGCTACACCTTC. It codes for CASTSDRPTLYGYTF. The chain combines TRBV2 with TRBJ1-2, with 7 bases matching TRBD1. The length of the CDR3 is 15 residues. In germline, CDR1 is SNHLY, CDR2 FYNNEI. V was pared by 7 bases and J by 4 bases, with 12 bases of the junction left unmatched.

This chain joins TRBV7-6 and TRBJ2-2; TRBD1 matches 8 bases. This CDR3 region has 15 residues. The germline V gene encodes CDR1 SGHVS and CDR2 FNYEAQ. The ends lost 4 bases at V and 1 base at J; junction bases unmatched: 2. CDR3 loop: CASSSGTGNTGELFF. The CDR3 coding sequence is TGTGCCAGCAGCTCCGGGACAGGGAACACCGGGGAGCTGTTTTTT.

This chain connects TRBV7-9 to TRBJ1-2; TRBD1 matches at 12 bases. Per the germline V gene, CDR1 is SEHNR and CDR2 is FQNEAQ (reference sequence). This CDR3 has 16 residues. After removal of 2 bases from V and 4 bases from J, the junction contained 5 bases not matched to a gene. The CDR3 reads CASSLLGQGALYGYTF. CDR3 nucleotide sequence: TGTGCCAGCAGCTTACTGGGACAGGGGGCTCTCTATGGCTACACCTTC.

The rearrangement links TRBV14 to TRBJ1-3; D uncertain. The CDR3 extends over 17 amino acids. Trimming took off 0 bases at V and 0 bases at J, with 12 bases between the two ends. CDR1 and CDR2 (germline): SGHDN, FVKESK. This chain's CDR3 is CASSQDHWRYSGNTIYF. CDR3 in DNA: TGTGCCAGCAGCCAAGATCACTGGCGGTACTCTGGAAACACCATATATTTT. The full variable domain, with the rest looked up from reference TRBV14 and TRBJ1-3, is EAGVTQFPSHSVIEKGQTVTLRCDPISGHDNLYWYRRVMGKEIKFLLHFVKESKQDESGMPNNRFLAERTGGTYSTLKVQPAELEDSGVYFCASSQDHWRYSGNTIYFGEGSWLTVV.

This clone was found once. The chain employs TRBV29-1 and TRBJ2-1; 9 bases fit TRBD2. After removal of 7 bases from V and 5 bases from J, the junction contained 6 bases not matched to a gene. There are 13 residues in the CDR3. Germline CDR1 SQVTM, CDR2 ANQGSEA. CDR3 loop: CSASGRFDNEQFF. The CDR3 coding sequence is TGCAGCGCCAGCGGGAGGTTCGACAATGAGCAGTTCTTC.

This clone was recorded only once. This chain joins TRBV5-4 and TRBJ2-2; D ambiguous. Germline-derived CDR1 and CDR2 are SGHNT and YYREEE (reference sequence). Trimming cost V 0 bases and J 1 base, with 7 bases left between them. The CDR3 is 15 residues long. The CDR3 is CASSLDNRNTGELFF. The CDR3 nucleotides are TGTGCCAGCAGCTTGGATAACAGGAACACCGGGGAGCTGTTTTTT.

The rearrangement links TRBV28 to TRBJ1-1; 8 bases align to TRBD1. The junction had 12 bases not matched to a gene; V was cut back by 4 bases and J by 5 bases. The germline CDR1 and CDR2 sequences are MDHEN and SYDVKM. This CDR3 has 16 amino acids. The CDR3 loop is CASSSYPTGGLTEAFF. CDR3 coding DNA: TGTGCCAGCAGTTCCTACCCTACAGGGGGTCTAACTGAAGCTTTCTTT.

The chain joins TRBV7-9 to TRBJ2-7; perhaps TRBD1 as D (5 bases). CDR1 is SEHNR, CDR2 FQNEAQ, per germline (reference sequence). The length of the CDR3 is 12 residues. V was clipped by 10 bases and J by 5 bases, with 15 bases between them. Written as DNA, the CDR3 is TGTGCCACCGGAGCAGGGATCCACGAGCAGTACTTC. Residues: CATGAGIHEQYF.

The chain is built from TRBV6-4 and TRBJ1-6; 7 nucleotides agree with TRBD1. V lost 3 bases to trimming and J lost 7 bases; unmatched junction nucleotides: 9. Germline assignment: CDR1 MRHNA and CDR2 SNTAGT. This CDR3 is built from 16 residues. The CDR3 loop reads CASSEPRDRGNSPLHF. The CDR3, as DNA: TGTGCCAGCAGTGAGCCCCGGGACAGAGGAAATTCACCCCTCCACTTT.

To note about this clone: The junction departs from the called germline gene at one end, perhaps through a read error. The CDR3 DNA sequence: TGTGCCATCAGTCAGGGGAGGGACACTGAAGCTTTCTTT. It translates to CAISQGRDTEAFF. The chain recombines TRBV6-5 with TRBJ1-1, with D tentatively TRBD1 (6 bases). Germline CDR1 is MNHEY and CDR2 is SVGAGI. CDR3 size: 13 residues.

Only one count was recorded for this clone. The CDR3 DNA sequence: TGTGCCAGCAGTTACGGGACTAGCGGCTCCTACGAGCAGTACTTC. Its protein product is CASSYGTSGSYEQYF. The chain couples TRBV6-5 to TRBJ2-7, with TRBD2 matching 11 bases. V shed 2 bases, J shed 0 bases, and the junction held 0 bases outside the gene matches. The germline CDR1 and CDR2 sequences are MNHEY and SVGAGI. This CDR3 contains 15 residues.

This clone was counted at least ten times. The same CDR3 also results from other DNA sequences found in this sample. DNA of the CDR3: TGTGCCAGCAGCCCGGGACAGCTCTCCTACGAGCAGTACTTC. Translation: CASSPGQLSYEQYF. The V call is TRBV11-2, the J call TRBJ2-7, with 7 bases identical to TRBD1. Unmatched junction bases numbered 4, after V lost 5 bases and J lost 0 bases. CDR1 is SGHAT and CDR2 is FQNNGV in the germline V gene. This CDR3 has 14 residues.

The chain has TRBV6-5 and TRBJ2-5; the match to TRBD2 covers 13 bases. Looked up from germline, CDR1 is MNHEY and CDR2 is SVGAGI. The CDR3 length is 15 residues. The V segment lost 5 bases and the J segment 5 bases; nucleotides outside the gene matches: 5. The CDR3: CASSKLAGGQETQYF. The CDR3 nucleotides are TGTGCCAGCAGTAAACTAGCGGGGGGGCAGGAGACCCAGTACTTC.

The chain links TRBV11-3 to TRBJ2-1, with D unclear. Germline CDR1 and CDR2: SGHNT and YENEEA. Deletions cut 0 bases from V and 9 bases from J, with 12 bases between. This CDR3 region has 14 residues. The CDR3 DNA reads TGTGCCAGCAGCTTAGACTCAGGTTTCAGTGAGCAGTTCTTC. Translated, it gives CASSLDSGFSEQFF.

This chain connects TRBV7-2 to TRBJ1-2; TRBD1 aligns across 10 bases. The germline V gene encodes CDR1 SGHTA and CDR2 FQGNSA. The CDR3 is 15 amino acids. After removal of 4 bases from V and 3 bases from J, the junction contained 5 bases not matched to a gene. Here the CDR3 DNA reads TGTGCCAGCAGCTCGGGACAGGGGTTGGACTATGGCTACACCTTC. It yields the protein CASSSGQGLDYGYTF.

The chain has TRBV5-4 and TRBJ2-5; 7 nucleotides match TRBD1. Trimming removed 4 bases from V and 1 base from J; junction bases left unmatched: 7. The germline CDR1 and CDR2 sequences are SGHNT and YYREEE (reference sequence). This CDR3 comprises 15 residues. Here the CDR3 DNA reads TGTGCCAGCAGCCTGGGACAGCCCACCCAAGAGACCCAGTACTTC. Amino acids: CASSLGQPTQETQYF.